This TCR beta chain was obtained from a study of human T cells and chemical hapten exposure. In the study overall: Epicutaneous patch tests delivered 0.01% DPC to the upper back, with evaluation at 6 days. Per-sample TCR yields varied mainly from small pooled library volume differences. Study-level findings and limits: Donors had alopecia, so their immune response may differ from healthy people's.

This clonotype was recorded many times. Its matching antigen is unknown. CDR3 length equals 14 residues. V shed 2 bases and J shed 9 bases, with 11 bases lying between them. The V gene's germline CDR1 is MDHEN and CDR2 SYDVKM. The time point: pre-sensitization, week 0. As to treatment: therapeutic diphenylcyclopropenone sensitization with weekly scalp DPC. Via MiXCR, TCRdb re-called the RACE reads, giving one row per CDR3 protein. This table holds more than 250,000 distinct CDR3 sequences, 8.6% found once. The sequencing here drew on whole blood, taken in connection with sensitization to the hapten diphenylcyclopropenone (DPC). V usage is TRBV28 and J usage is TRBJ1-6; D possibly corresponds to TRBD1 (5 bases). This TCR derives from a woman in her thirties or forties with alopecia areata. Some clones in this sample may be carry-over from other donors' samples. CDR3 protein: CASSLAQGGSPLHF. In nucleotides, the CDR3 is TGTGCCAGCAGTTTAGCCCAGGGTGGTTCACCCCTCCACTTT.